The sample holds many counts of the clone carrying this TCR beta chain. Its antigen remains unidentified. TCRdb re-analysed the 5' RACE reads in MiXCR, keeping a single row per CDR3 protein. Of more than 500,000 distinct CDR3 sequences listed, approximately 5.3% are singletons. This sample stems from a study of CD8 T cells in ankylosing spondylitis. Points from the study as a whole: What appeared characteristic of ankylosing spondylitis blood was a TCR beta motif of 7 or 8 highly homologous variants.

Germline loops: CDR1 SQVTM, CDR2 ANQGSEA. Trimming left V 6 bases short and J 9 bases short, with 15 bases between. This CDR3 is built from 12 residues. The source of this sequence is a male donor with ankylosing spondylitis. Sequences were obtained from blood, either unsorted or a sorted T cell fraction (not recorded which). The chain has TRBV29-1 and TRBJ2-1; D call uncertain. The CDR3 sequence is CSVSLVLSEQFF. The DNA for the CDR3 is TGCAGCGTGAGTCTAGTTTTGAGTGAGCAGTTCTTC.